These 22 T cell receptor beta chains originate from one sample sequenced in a study of Graves' ophthalmopathy and Graves' hyperthyroidism. The study amplified TCR beta CDR3 regions using RNA transcripts. An opening RT-PCR round employed HTBI primers and preceded a second-round multiplex PCR. TCRdb redid the calling of the multiplex PCR reads with MiXCR, one entry per CDR3 protein. The sample lists roughly 220,000 distinct CDR3 sequences, around 45% occurring once. What was sequenced was peripheral blood. The receptors were sampled from an adult man with Graves' ophthalmopathy.

V is TRBV24-1 and J is TRBJ2-7, with 10 bases fitting TRBD1. This CDR3 is built from 12 residues. The V segment lost 9 bases and the J segment 4 bases; nucleotides outside the gene matches: 2. The germline gives CDR1 KGHDR, CDR2 SFDVKD. The CDR3 DNA is TGTGCCACCTGGGACAGGGGATACGAGCAGTACTTC. Residues: CATWDRGYEQYF.

The J gene is TRBJ1-5, the V gene TRBV24-1; 8 nucleotides line up with TRBD1. The trim removed 4 bases at V and 5 bases at J, leaving 6 bases unmatched. Germline V lookup: CDR1 KGHDR, CDR2 SFDVKD. The CDR3 runs to 15 residues. The CDR3 DNA sequence: TGTGCCACCAGTGACCCCGACAGGGGTGATCAGCCCCAGCATTTT. Translating it yields CATSDPDRGDQPQHF.

The V and J genes are TRBV20-1 and TRBJ1-1, with D possibly matching TRBD1 (6 bases). Germline CDR1 reads DFQATT; CDR2 reads SNEGSKA (reference sequence). The V gene lost 6 bases and the J gene lost 4 bases, with 18 bases spanning the gap. The CDR3 loop spans 14 amino acids. The CDR3 loop reads CSAPSIARGTEAFF. CDR3 sequence (DNA): TGCAGTGCCCCAAGCATCGCCAGGGGCACTGAAGCTTTCTTT.

The rearrangement links TRBV5-1 to TRBJ2-2; 7 bases line up with TRBD1. V shed 7 bases, J shed 7 bases, and the junction held 13 bases outside the gene matches. There are 15 residues in the CDR3. Germline loops: CDR1 SGHRS, CDR2 YFSETQ. The CDR3 bases are TGCGCCAGCCAGCTACAGGGGAACGGGAACGGGGAGCTGTTTTTT. It encodes CASQLQGNGNGELFF.

Many counts were recorded for this clonotype. CDR3 sequence reads: CASSLTANTEAFF. In DNA form, the CDR3 reads TGTGCCAGCAGCCTTACGGCGAACACTGAAGCTTTCTTT. The chain links TRBV7-9 to TRBJ1-1; no reliable D call. The germline gives CDR1 SEHNR, CDR2 FQNEAQ (reference sequence). The CDR3 spans 13 residues. The V end was cut by 5 bases, the J end by 1 base, with 8 bases between.

This chain uses TRBV6-2 or TRBV6-3 with TRBJ1-1, with no clear D. Trimming pared 6 bases from V and 2 bases from J, leaving 16 bases between. Per the germline V gene, CDR1 is MNHEY and CDR2 is SVGEGT. This CDR3 spans 15 amino acids. The CDR3 bases are TGTGCCAGCAGACGGGAGGACGGGGATAACACTGAAGCTTTCTTT. Encoded protein: CASRREDGDNTEAFF.

This clonotype has at least ten counts. In DNA form, the CDR3 reads TGTGCCAGCACCCCGGAAATCAGGGAGCTGTTTTTT. Translating gives CASTPEIRELFF. The chain couples TRBV12-3 or TRBV12-4 to TRBJ2-2, with unresolved D. This CDR3 spans 12 amino acids. The germline V and J ends were trimmed by 7 bases and 9 bases, with 12 bases remaining between them.

Of note for this clonotype: A much larger clone lies a single base off, so this may be a read error. CDR3 amino acids: CASSLGVSTEAFF. CDR3 DNA sequence: TGTGCCAGCAGTCTTGGGGTGAGCACTGAAGCTTTCTTT. V gene TRBV25-1 combines with J gene TRBJ1-1; no clear D gene. Germline V gene sequence: CDR1 MGHDK, CDR2 SYGVNS. The V end was cut by 5 bases, the J end by 4 bases, with 11 bases between. The CDR3 covers 13 residues.

A few counts support this clonotype. This chain connects TRBV20-1 to TRBJ2-7; TRBD2 agrees at 13 bases. Trimming at V came to 4 bases and at J to 1 base, leaving 1 base not matched to a gene. The CDR3 sequence is 14 residues long. CDR1 and CDR2 (germline): DFQATT, SNEGSKA (reference sequence). The CDR3 DNA is TGCAGTGCTAAACTAGCGGGAGGGTCCTACGAGCAGTACTTC. The encoded protein is CSAKLAGGSYEQYF.

This chain links TRBV9 with TRBJ2-7, with 10 nucleotides matching TRBD1. Germline CDR1 reads SGDLS; CDR2 reads YYNGEE. The CDR3 is made up of 14 amino acids. The J segment lost 4 bases and the V segment lost 6 bases, leaving 7 bases of the junction unmatched. The CDR3 bases are TGTGCCAGCACCATGACAGGGGGCAAGTACGAGCAGTACTTC. Its protein product is CASTMTGGKYEQYF. The whole variable domain, filled in from reference TRBV9 and TRBJ2-7, reads DSGVTQTPKHLITATGQRVTLRCSPRSGDLSVYWYQQSLDQGLQFLIQYYNGEERAKGNILERFSAQQFPDLHSELNLSSLELGDSALYFCASTMTGGKYEQYFGPGTRLTVT.

The chain uses TRBV5-1 and TRBJ1-5; D is unclear. V gave up 0 bases and J gave up 3 bases, with 10 bases separating them. Germline CDR1 and CDR2: SGHRS and YFSETQ. There are 15 residues in the CDR3. CDR3: CASSLEIGPNQPQHF. The CDR3, as DNA: TGCGCCAGCAGCTTGGAAATAGGGCCCAATCAGCCCCAGCATTTT.

The chain combines TRBV6-5 with TRBJ1-5, with a weak D call TRBD1 (5 bases). The CDR3 spans 15 residues. Germline V gene sequence: CDR1 MNHEY, CDR2 SVGAGI. V lost 5 bases to trimming and J lost 6 bases, with 17 bases between them. DNA for the CDR3: TGTGCCAGCAGTGAATGGACGGGGGGAAGTCAGCCCCAGCATTTT. Protein product: CASSEWTGGSQPQHF.

This clonotype occurred a few times. The gene calls are TRBV19 and TRBJ1-5; D is ambiguous. V was trimmed by 4 bases and J by 4 bases, leaving 5 bases between them. This CDR3 region has 12 residues. The V gene's germline CDR1 is LNHDA and CDR2 SQIVND (reference sequence). CDR3 sequence: CASSTLNQPQHF. For the CDR3, the DNA is TGTGCCAGTAGTACCTTGAATCAGCCCCAGCATTTT.

This clonotype appeared a few times. The chain links TRBV6-5 to TRBJ2-7; 7 bases align to TRBD2. The CDR3 runs 16 residues. Germline lookup yields CDR1 MNHEY and CDR2 SVGAGI. V lost 3 bases to trimming and J lost 0 bases; unmatched junction nucleotides: 8. The CDR3 loop reads CASSYSLAVSSYEQYF. In DNA, the CDR3 is TGTGCCAGCAGTTATAGCCTAGCGGTGAGCTCCTACGAGCAGTACTTC.

This clonotype was observed a handful of times. CDR3 sequence reads: CSVLYSGELFF. The DNA of the CDR3 is TGCAGCGTTTTATACTCCGGGGAGCTGTTTTTT. V is TRBV29-1 and J is TRBJ2-2; D is ambiguous. Per germline, CDR1 SQVTM and CDR2 ANQGSEA. The V end was cut by 5 bases, the J end by 6 bases, with 7 bases between. The CDR3 loop spans 11 amino acids.

The rearrangement joins TRBV6-5 to TRBJ1-5; D is uncertain. Per the germline V gene, CDR1 is MNHEY and CDR2 is SVGAGI. Trimming removed 4 bases from V and 4 bases from J, with 14 bases in between. This CDR3 is built from 15 residues. CDR3 sequence reads: CASSLTGVSNQPQHF. Here the CDR3 DNA reads TGTGCCAGCAGTTTGACTGGGGTTTCGAATCAGCCCCAGCATTTT.

V is TRBV4-1 and J is TRBJ2-7, with 8 positions matching TRBD1. The CDR3 is made up of 14 amino acids. The J segment lost 4 bases and the V segment lost 3 bases, leaving 5 bases of the junction unmatched. Germline V gene lookup returns CDR1 MGHRA and CDR2 YSYEKL. The CDR3 DNA sequence: TGCGCCAGCAGCCAGACAGGGGATGGTTACGAGCAGTACTTC. This translates into CASSQTGDGYEQYF.

This clonotype was recorded a few times. The chain combines TRBV12-3 or TRBV12-4 with TRBJ1-1; 10 bases are shared with TRBD1. The V segment lost 5 bases and the J segment 6 bases; nucleotides outside the gene matches: 3. The CDR3 loop spans 13 amino acids. CDR3 DNA: TGTGCCAGCAGTATCGGACAGGGGGCTGAAGCTTTCTTT. Protein: CASSIGQGAEAFF.

This clonotype has a count of ten or more. The chain is built from TRBV7-6 and TRBJ1-3; D is unclear. This CDR3 is 14 amino acids long. CDR1 and CDR2 (germline): SGHVS, FNYEAQ. V lost 5 bases and J 8 bases, leaving 16 bases between the germline ends. The CDR3 region has the DNA TGTGCCAGCAGCCTGGGGATGGGGAGAGACACCATATATTTT. It translates to CASSLGMGRDTIYF. The full variable domain, rest sourced from reference TRBV7-6 and TRBJ1-3, is GAGVSQSPRYKVTKRGQDVALRCDPISGHVSLYWYRQALGQGPEFLTYFNYEAQQDKSGLPNDRFSAERPEGSISTLTIQRTEQRDSAMYRCASSLGMGRDTIYFGEGSWLTVV.

This clonotype was observed once. The V call is TRBV11-2, the J call TRBJ2-5; the D is unclear. TRBJ2-7 matches the DNA end more closely, so the J call is doubtful. This CDR3 has 15 amino acids. CDR1 is SGHAT, CDR2 FQNNGV, per germline. The chain's CDR3 is CASSTEAGRIYEQYF. CDR3 bases: TGTGCCAGCAGCACCGAAGCAGGACGGATTTACGAGCAGTACTTC.

The rearrangement links TRBV7-3 to TRBJ1-1; the D is unclear. The CDR3 covers 15 residues. CDR1 is SGHTA, CDR2 FQGTGA, per germline. V was pared by 6 bases and J by 1 base, with 15 bases between. DNA for the CDR3: TGTGCCAGCAGTCGGAATCCGGGATCGAACACTGAAGCTTTCTTT. This gives the protein CASSRNPGSNTEAFF.

This clonotype was found a few times. J is TRBJ2-7 and V is TRBV11-2, with D possibly TRBD1 on 5 matching bases. V dropped 2 bases and J dropped 5 bases, with 16 bases sitting between them. The V gene's germline CDR1 is SGHAT and CDR2 FQNNGV. The CDR3 runs to 15 residues. The CDR3 DNA is TGTGCCAGCAGCTTAACAGTAGGGGCGGAAAACGAGCAGTACTTC. This codes for CASSLTVGAENEQYF.